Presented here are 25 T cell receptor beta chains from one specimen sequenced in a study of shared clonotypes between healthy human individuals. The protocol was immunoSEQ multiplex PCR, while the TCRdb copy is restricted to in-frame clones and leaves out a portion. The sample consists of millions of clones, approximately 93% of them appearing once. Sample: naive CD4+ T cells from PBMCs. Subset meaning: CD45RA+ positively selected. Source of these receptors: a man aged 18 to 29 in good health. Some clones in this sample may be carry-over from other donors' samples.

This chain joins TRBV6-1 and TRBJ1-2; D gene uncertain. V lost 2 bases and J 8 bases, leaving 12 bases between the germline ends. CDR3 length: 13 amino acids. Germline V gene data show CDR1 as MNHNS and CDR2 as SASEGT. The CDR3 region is CASSEISPGGYTF. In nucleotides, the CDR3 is TGTGCCAGCAGTGAAATTTCTCCGGGGGGCTACACCTTC.

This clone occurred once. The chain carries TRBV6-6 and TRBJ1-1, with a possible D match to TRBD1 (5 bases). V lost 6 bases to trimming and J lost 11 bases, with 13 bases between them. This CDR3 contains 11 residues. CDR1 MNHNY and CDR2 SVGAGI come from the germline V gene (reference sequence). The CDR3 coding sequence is TGTGCCAGCAGCCCAGGGTCTCAGGCTTTCTTT. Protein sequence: CASSPGSQAFF.

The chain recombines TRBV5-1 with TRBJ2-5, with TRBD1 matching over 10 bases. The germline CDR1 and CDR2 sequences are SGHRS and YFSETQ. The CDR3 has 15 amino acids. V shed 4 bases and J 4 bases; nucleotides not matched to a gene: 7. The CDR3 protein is CASSTGQGGGETQYF. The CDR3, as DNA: TGCGCCAGCAGCACCGGACAGGGGGGCGGAGAGACCCAGTACTTC.

The CDR3: CASSVGLRGETGNTIYF. The CDR3 DNA follows: TGTGCCAGCAGCGTAGGATTAAGGGGCGAGACAGGAAACACCATATATTTT. The chain recombines TRBV9 with TRBJ1-3, with a weak D call TRBD1 (5 bases). CDR3 size: 17 residues. Germline V CDR1 and CDR2: SGDLS, YYNGEE. Trimming pared 0 bases from V and 4 bases from J, leaving 17 bases between.

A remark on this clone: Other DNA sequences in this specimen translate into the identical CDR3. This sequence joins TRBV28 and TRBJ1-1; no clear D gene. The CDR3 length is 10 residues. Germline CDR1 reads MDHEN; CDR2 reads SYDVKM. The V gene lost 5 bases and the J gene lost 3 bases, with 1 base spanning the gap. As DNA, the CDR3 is TGTGCCAGCAGTGACACTGAAGCTTTCTTT. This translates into CASSDTEAFF.

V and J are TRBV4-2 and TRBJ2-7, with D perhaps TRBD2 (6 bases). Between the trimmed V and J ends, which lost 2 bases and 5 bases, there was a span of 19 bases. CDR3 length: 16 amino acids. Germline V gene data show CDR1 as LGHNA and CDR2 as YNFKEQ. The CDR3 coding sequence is TGTGCCAGCAGCCAACCCTTTGGGGGGACCGGGGACGAGCAGTACTTC. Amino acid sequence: CASSQPFGGTGDEQYF.

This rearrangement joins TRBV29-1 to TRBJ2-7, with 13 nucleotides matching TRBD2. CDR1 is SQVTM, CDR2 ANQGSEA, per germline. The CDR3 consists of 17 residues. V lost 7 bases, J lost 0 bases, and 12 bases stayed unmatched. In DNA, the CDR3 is TGCAGCGACCTTACCGGGACTAGCGGGATAAGCTCCTACGAGCAGTACTTC. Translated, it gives CSDLTGTSGISSYEQYF.

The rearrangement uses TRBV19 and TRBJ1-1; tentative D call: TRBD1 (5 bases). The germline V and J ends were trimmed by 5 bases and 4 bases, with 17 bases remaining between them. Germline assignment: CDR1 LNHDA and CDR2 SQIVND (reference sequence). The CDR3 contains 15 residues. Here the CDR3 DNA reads TGTGCCAGTAGTCCTTGGGGGGGGACGACCACTGAAGCTTTCTTT. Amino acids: CASSPWGGTTTEAFF. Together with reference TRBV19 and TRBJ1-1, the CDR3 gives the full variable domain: DGGITQSPKYLFRKEGQNVTLSCEQNLNHDAMYWYRQDPGQGLRLIYYSQIVNDFQKGDIAEGYSVSREKKESFPLTVTSAQKNPTAFYLCASSPWGGTTTEAFFGQGTRLTVV.

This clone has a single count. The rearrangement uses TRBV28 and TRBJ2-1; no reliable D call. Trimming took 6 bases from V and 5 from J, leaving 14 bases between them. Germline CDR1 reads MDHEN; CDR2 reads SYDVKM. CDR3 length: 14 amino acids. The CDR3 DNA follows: TGTGCCAGCAGCCAGACGCCACTAAACAATGAGCAGTTCTTC. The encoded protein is CASSQTPLNNEQFF.

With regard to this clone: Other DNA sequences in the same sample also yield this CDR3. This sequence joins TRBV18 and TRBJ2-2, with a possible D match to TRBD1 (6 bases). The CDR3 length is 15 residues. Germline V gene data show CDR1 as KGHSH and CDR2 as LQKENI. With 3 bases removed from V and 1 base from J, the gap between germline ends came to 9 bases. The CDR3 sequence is CASSPTGWNTGELFF. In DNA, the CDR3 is TGTGCCAGCTCACCGACAGGTTGGAACACCGGGGAGCTGTTTTTT.

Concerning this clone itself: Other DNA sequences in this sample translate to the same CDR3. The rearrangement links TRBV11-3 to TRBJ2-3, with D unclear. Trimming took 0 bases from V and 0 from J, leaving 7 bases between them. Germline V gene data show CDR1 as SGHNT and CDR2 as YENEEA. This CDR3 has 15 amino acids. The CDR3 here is CASSLDGLSTDTQYF. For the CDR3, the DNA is TGTGCCAGCAGCTTAGATGGTCTGAGCACAGATACGCAGTATTTT.

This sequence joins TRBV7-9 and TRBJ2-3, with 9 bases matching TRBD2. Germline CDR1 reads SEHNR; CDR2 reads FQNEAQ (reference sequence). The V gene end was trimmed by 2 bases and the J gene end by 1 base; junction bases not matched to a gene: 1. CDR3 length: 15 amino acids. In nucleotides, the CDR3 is TGTGCCAGCAGCTTACCTAGCGGGGGCACAGATACGCAGTATTTT. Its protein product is CASSLPSGGTDTQYF.

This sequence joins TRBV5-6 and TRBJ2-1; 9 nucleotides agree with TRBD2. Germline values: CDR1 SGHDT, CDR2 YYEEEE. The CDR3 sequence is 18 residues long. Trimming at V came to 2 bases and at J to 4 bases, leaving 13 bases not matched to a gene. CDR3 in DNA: TGTGCCAGCAGCTTTGGTCTAGCGGGAACGTATGGGTACAATGAGCAGTTCTTC. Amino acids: CASSFGLAGTYGYNEQFF.

The CDR3 protein is CASGSAGGTDTQYF. The CDR3 DNA reads TGTGCCAGCGGCTCAGCGGGAGGGACAGATACGCAGTATTTT. This chain joins TRBV28 and TRBJ2-3; 10 bases map to TRBD2. Per germline, CDR1 MDHEN and CDR2 SYDVKM. The V segment lost 8 bases and the J segment 3 bases; nucleotides outside the gene matches: 5. This CDR3 region has 14 residues.

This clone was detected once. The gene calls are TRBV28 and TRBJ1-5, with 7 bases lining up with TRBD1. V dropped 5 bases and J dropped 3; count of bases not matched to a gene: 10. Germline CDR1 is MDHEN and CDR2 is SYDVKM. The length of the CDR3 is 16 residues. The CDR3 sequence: CASSPYGQAPNQPQHF. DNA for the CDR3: TGTGCCAGCAGTCCATACGGACAGGCTCCCAATCAGCCCCAGCATTTT.

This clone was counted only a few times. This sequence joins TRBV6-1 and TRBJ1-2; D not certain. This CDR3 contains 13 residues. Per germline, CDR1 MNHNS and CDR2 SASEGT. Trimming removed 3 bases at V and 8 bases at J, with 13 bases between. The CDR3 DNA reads TGTGCCAGCAGTGATGGCAGTACTGGGGGCTACACCTTC. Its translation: CASSDGSTGGYTF.

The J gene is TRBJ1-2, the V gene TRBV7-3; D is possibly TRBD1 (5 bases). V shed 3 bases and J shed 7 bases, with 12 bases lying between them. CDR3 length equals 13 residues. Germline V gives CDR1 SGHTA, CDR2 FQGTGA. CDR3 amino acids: CASSLVAGIGYTF. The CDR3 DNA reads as TGTGCCAGCAGCTTGGTGGCAGGGATTGGCTACACCTTC.

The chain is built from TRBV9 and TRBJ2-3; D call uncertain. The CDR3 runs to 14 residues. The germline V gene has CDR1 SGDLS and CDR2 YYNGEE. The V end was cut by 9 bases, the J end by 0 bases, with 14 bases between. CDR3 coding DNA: TGTGCCACCTCCCAATCGGGCAGCACAGATACGCAGTATTTT. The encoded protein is CATSQSGSTDTQYF.

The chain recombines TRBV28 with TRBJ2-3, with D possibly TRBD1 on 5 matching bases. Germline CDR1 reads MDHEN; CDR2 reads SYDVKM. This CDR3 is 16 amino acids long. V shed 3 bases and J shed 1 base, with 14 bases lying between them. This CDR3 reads CASSFSPGRGTDTQYF. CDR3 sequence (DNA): TGTGCCAGCAGTTTTTCCCCCGGCAGGGGCACAGATACGCAGTATTTT.

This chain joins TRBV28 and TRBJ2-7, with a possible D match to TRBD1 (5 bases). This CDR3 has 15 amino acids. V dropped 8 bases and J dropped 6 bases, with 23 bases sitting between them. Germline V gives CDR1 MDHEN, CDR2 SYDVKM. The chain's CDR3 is CASSSAGSSSREQYF. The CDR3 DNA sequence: TGTGCCAGCTCCTCAGCAGGGTCCTCGTCGCGCGAGCAGTACTTC.

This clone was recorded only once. CDR3 nucleotides: TGTGCCAGTAGTATAGGCGGACAGGGGGCGACTGAAGCTTTCTTT. It codes for CASSIGGQGATEAFF. The V and J genes are TRBV19 and TRBJ1-1; 11 bases are a match to TRBD1. V was clipped by 1 base and J by 5 bases; unmatched bases: 3. The germline V gene encodes CDR1 LNHDA and CDR2 SQIVND (reference sequence). The CDR3 runs 15 residues.

The CDR3 is CASGTLAGQKELFF. The DNA of the CDR3 is TGCGCCAGCGGCACTCTAGCGGGGCAAAAGGAGCTGTTTTTT. This chain connects TRBV5-1 to TRBJ2-2; 9 bases map to TRBD2. V shed 7 bases and J 10 bases; nucleotides not matched to a gene: 11. Germline values: CDR1 SGHRS, CDR2 YFSETQ. The CDR3 runs 14 residues.

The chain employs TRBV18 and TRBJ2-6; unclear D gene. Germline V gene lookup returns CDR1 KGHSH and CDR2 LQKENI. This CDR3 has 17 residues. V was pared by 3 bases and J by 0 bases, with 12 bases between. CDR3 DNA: TGTGCCAGCTCACCCGCCAAACCGGGCTCTGGGGCCAACGTCCTGACTTTC. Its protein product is CASSPAKPGSGANVLTF.

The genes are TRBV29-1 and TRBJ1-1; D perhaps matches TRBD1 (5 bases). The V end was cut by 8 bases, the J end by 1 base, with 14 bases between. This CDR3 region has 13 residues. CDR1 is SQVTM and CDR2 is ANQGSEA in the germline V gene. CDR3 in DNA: TGCAGCCCACTGAGGGGAACGAACACTGAAGCTTTCTTT. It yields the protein CSPLRGTNTEAFF.

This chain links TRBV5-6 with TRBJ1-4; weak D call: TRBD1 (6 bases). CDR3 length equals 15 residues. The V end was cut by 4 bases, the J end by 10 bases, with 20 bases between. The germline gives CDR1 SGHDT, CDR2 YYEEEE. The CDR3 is CASSRKGPEGGKLFF. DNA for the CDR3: TGTGCCAGCAGCCGGAAAGGACCGGAGGGGGGAAAACTGTTTTTT.